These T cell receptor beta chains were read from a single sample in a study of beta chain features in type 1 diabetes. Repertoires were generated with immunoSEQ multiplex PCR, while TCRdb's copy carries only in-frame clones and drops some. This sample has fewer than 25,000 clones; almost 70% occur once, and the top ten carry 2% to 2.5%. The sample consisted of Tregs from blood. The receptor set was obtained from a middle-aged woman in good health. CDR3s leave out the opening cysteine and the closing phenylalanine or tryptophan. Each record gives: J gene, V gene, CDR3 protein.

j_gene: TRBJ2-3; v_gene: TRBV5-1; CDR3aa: ASSRIQAGISPDTQY
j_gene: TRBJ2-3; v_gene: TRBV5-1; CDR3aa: ASSLQSSTTDTQY
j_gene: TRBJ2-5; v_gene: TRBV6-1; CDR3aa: ASSQLVWAQY
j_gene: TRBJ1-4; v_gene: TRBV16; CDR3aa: ASSQGGATNEKLF
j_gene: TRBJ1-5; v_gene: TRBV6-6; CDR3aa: ASNRERQQPQH
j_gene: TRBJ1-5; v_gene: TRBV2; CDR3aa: ASRRTTGNQPQH
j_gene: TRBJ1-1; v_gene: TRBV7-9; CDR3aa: ASSLGAATILGAF
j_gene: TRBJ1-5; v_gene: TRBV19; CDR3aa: ASSHQSSNQPQH
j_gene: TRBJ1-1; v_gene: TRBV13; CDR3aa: ASSFPQGSWDTEAF
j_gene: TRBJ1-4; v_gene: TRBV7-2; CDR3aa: ASSGDAEKLF
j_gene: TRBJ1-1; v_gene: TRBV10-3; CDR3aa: AISEIRNTEAF
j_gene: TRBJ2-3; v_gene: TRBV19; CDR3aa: ASSPSPLAGHGTDTQY
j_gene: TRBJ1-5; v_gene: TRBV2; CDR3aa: ASRGGRGGNQPQH
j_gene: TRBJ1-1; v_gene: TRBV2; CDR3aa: ASRRGEGTEAF
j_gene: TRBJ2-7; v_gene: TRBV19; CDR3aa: ASSLASGQVYEQY
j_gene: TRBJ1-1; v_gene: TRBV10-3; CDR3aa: AIKPTRENTEAF
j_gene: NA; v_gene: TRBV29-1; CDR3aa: SVERVVGTGEPYEQY
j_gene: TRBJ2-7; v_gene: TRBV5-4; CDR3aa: ASSASSGGYEQY
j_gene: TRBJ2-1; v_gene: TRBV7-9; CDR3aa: ASSLVRAPYNEQF
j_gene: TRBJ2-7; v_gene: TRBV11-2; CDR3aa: ASSQTGGYEQY
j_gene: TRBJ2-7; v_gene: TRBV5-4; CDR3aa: ASSRTGYEQY
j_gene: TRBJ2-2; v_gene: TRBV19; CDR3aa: ASSRRGTNTGELF
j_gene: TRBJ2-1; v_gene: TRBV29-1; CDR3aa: SVAGTKSYNEQF
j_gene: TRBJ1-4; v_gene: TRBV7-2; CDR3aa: ASSLRGRAGANEKLF
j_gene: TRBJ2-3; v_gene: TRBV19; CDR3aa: ASSITGGPQY
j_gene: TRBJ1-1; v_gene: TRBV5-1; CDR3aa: ASSYLGAGQNTEAF
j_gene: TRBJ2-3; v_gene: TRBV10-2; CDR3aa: ASSALLLTDTQY
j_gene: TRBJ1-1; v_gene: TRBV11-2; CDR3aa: ASSVGVEAF
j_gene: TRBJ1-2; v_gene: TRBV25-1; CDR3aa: ATEAAGGYGYT
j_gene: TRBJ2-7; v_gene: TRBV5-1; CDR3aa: ASSLGQSYEQY
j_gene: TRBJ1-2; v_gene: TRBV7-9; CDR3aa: ASSLAAQGGYT
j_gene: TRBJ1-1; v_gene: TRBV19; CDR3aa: ASSMPGLMNTEAF
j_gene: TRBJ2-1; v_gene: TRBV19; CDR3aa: ASSMGLPNEQF
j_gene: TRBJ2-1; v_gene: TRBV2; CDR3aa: ASSDREYNEQF
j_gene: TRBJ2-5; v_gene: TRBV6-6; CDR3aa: ASSSPGQGQETQY
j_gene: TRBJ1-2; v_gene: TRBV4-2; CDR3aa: ASSQDQFWDRETLINYGYT
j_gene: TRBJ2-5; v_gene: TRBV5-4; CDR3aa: ASSLGLAGSETQY
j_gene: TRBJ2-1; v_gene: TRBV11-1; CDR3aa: ASSSGAGLDNEQF
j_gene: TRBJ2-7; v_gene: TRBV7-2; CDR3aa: ASSWGAYEQY
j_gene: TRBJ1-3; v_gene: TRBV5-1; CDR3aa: ASSASRTGGAAGNTIY